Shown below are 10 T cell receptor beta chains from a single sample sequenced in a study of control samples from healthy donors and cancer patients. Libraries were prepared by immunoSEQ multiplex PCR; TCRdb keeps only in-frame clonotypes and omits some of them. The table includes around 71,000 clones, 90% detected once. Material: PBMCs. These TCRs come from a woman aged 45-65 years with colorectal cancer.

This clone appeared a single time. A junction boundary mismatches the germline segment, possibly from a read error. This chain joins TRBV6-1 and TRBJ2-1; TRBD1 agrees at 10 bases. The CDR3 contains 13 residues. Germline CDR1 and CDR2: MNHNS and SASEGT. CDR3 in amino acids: CASSDRDRGAILF. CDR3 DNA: TGTGCCAGCAGTGATAGGGACAGGGGTGCCATCCTCTTC.

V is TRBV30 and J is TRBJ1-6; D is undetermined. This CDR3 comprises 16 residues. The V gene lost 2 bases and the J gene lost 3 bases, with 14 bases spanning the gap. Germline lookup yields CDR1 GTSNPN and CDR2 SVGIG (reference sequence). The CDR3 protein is CAWSLSAANYNSPLHF. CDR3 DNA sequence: TGTGCCTGGAGTTTATCGGCAGCCAACTATAATTCACCCCTCCACTTT. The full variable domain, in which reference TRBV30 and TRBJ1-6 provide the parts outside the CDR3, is SQTIHQWPATLVQPVGSPLSLECTVEGTSNPNLYWYRQAAGRGLQLLFYSVGIGQISSEVPQNLSASRPQDRQFILSSKKLLLSDSGFYLCAWSLSAANYNSPLHFGNGTRLTVT.

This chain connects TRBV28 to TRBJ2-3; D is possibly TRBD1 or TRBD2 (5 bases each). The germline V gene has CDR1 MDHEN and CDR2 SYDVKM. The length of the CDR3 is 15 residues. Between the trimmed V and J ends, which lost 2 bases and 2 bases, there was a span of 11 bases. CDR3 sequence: CASSLLSGTTDTQYF. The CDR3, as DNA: TGTGCCAGCAGTTTACTTTCTGGGACCACAGATACGCAGTATTTT.

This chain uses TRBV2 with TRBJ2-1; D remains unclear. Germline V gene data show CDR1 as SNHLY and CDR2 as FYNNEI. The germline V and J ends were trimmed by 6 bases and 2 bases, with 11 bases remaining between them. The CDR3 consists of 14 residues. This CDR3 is CASRPPLTYNEQFF. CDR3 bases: TGTGCCAGCAGACCCCCACTAACCTACAATGAGCAGTTCTTC.

The CDR3, as DNA: TGTGCCAGCAGGCGGGGGGGCGGGGGCTTTGGCACAGATACGCAGTATTTT. Protein product: CASRRGGGGFGTDTQYF. This chain joins TRBV7-3 and TRBJ2-3; 9 bases fit TRBD2. This CDR3 contains 17 residues. Germline loops: CDR1 SGHTA, CDR2 FQGTGA. Trimming cost V 6 bases and J 1 base; bases outside gene matches: 11.

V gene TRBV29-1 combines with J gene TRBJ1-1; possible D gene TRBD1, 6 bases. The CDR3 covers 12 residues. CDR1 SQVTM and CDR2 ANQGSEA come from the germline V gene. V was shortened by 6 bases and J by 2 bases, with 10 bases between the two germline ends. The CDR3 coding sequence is TGCAGCGTAGGACAGTCCAACACTGAAGCTTTCTTT. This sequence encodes CSVGQSNTEAFF.

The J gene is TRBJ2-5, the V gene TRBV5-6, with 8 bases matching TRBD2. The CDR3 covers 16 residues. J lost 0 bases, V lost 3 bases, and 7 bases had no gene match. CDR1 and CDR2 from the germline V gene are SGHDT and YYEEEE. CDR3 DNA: TGTGCCAGCAGCTATTCTACGGGAGGGTACCAAGAGACCCAGTACTTC. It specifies CASSYSTGGYQETQYF.

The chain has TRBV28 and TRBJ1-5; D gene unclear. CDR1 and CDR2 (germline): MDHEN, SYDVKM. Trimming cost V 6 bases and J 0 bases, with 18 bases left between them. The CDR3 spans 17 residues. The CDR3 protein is CASRAIRTASSNQPQHF. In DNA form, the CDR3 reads TGTGCCAGCAGGGCTATCAGAACGGCGTCTAGCAATCAGCCCCAGCATTTT.

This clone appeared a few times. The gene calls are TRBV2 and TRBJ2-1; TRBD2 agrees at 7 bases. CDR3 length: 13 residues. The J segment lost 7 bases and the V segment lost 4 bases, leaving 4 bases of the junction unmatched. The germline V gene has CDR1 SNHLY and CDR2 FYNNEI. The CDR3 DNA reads TGTGCCAGCAGTGTACTAGCGAGGAATGAGCAGTTCTTC. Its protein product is CASSVLARNEQFF.

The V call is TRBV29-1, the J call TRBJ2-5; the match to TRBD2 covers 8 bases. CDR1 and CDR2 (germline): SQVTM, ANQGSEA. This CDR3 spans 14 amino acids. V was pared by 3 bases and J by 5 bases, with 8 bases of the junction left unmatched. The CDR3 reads CSVDTLAEEETQYF. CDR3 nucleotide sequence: TGCAGCGTTGATACACTAGCGGAAGAGGAGACCCAGTACTTC. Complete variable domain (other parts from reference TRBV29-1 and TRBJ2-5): SAVISQKPSRDICQRGTSLTIQCQVDSQVTMMFWYRQQPGQSLTLIATANQGSEATYESGFVIDKFPISRPNLTFSTLTVSNMSPEDSSIYLCSVDTLAEEETQYFGPGTRLLVL.